This T cell receptor beta chain comes out of a study of regulatory T cells in long-lasting Graves disease. This sample's time point: newly diagnosed GD, antithyroid drugs for less than 3 months. PBMCs provided the RNA from which the TCR library was made. A blood draw put 8.5 to 10 milliliters of peripheral blood into EDTA tubes. This clonotype was seen at least ten times. CDR3-region Arm-PCR and iRepertoire HTBI primers produced the TCR beta libraries. A single record per CDR3 protein comes from TCRdb applying MiXCR to the multiplex PCR reads. This table has about 220,000 distinct CDR3 sequences, approximately 19% appearing once. CDR1 SGHVS and CDR2 FQNEAQ come from the germline V gene. The V gene lost 1 base and the J gene lost 5 bases, with 15 bases spanning the gap. CDR3 length: 16 residues. This sample was shared with a second study, whose subject was T cells in Graves' hyperthyroidism and ophthalmopathy. Per that paper: Subjects aged 18 to 65 presented with newly diagnosed hyperthyroidism of less than 2 months' duration. First-round RT-PCR of the TCR CDR3 relied on the HTBI primer set.

The J gene is TRBJ1-5, the V gene TRBV7-8; no clear D. The source material was peripheral blood mononuclear cells (PBMCs), sampled at new diagnosis, from a patient treated with antithyroid drugs. The clonotype originates from a young woman with Graves disease. The CDR3 is CASSLVGGRSHQPQHF. As DNA, the CDR3 is TGTGCCAGCAGCTTAGTCGGTGGCAGGTCCCATCAGCCCCAGCATTTT.